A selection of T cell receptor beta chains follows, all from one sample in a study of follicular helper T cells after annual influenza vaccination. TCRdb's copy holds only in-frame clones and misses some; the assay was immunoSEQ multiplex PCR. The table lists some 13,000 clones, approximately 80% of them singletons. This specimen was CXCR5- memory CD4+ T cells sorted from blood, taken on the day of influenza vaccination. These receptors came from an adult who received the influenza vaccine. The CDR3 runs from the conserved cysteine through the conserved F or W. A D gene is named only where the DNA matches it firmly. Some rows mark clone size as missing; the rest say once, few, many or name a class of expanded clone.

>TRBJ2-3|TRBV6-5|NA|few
CASSYSTSGDTQYF
TGTGCCAGCAGTTACTCGACCTCTGGAGATACGCAGTATTTT
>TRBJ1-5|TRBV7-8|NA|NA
CASSLSRGGNNNQPQHF
TGTGCCAGCAGCTTATCGAGGGGAGGTAATAACAATCAGCCCCAGCATTTT
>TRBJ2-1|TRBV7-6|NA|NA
CASSLTRGNEQFF
TGTGCCAGCAGCCTAACCAGGGGAAATGAGCAGTTCTTC
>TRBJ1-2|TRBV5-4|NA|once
CASRPGQRISNYGYTF
TGTGCCAGCAGACCAGGGCAGCGAATCTCTAACTATGGCTACACCTTC
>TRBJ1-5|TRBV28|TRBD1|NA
CASSSSGTGWQPQHF
TGTGCCAGCAGTTCCTCTGGGACAGGCTGGCAGCCCCAGCATTTT
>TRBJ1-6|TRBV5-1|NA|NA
CASSARGFDSPLHF
TGCGCCAGCAGCGCTCGGGGGTTCGATTCACCCCTCCACTTT
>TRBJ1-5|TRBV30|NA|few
CAWSVQGGQPQHF
TGTGCCTGGAGTGTACAGGGCGGTCAGCCCCAGCATTTT
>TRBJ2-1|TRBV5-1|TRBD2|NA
CASSFGDSGGAYNEQFF
TGCGCCAGCAGCTTTGGCGATAGCGGGGGGGCCTACAATGAGCAGTTCTTC
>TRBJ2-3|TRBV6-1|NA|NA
CASSDAGSTDTQYF
TGTGCCAGCAGTGATGCGGGAAGCACAGATACGCAGTATTTT
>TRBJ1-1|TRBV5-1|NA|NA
CASSLGTMNTEAFF
TGCGCCAGCAGCTTGGGGACCATGAACACTGAAGCTTTCTTT
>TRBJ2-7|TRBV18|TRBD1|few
CASSRDREVYEQYF
TGTGCCAGCTCACGGGACAGGGAAGTGTACGAGCAGTACTTC
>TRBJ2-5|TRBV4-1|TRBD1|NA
CASSHSPDRGYQETQYF
TGCGCCAGCAGCCACTCTCCGGACAGGGGGTATCAAGAGACCCAGTACTTC
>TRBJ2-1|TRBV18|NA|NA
CASSPPGGVANEQFF
TGTGCCAGCTCACCACCGGGCGGGGTGGCCAATGAGCAGTTCTTC
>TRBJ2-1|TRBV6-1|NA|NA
CASREIYNEQFF
TGTGCCAGCAGAGAAATATACAATGAGCAGTTCTTC
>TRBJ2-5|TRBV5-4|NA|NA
CASSTPGETQYF
TGTGCCAGCAGCACACCAGGGGAGACCCAGTACTTC
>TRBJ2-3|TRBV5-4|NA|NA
CASSPQGGSYPDTQYF
TGTGCCAGCAGCCCTCAAGGGGGGAGCTACCCAGATACGCAGTATTTT
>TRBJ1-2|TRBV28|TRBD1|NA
CASSFSGTGGVDYGYTF
TGTGCCAGCAGTTTCTCCGGGACAGGGGGCGTTGACTATGGCTACACCTTC
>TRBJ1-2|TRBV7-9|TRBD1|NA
CASSSSSPGQGFRGYTF
TGTGCCAGCAGCTCCTCTTCTCCGGGACAGGGGTTTCGAGGCTACACCTTC
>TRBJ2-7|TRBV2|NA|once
CASSEAGSGSRGRDEQYF
TGTGCCAGCAGTGAAGCCGGATCCGGGAGTAGGGGGCGCGACGAGCAGTACTTC
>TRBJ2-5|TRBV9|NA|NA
CASSVGDSGYQETQYF
TGTGCCAGCAGCGTAGGGGATTCAGGGTACCAAGAGACCCAGTACTTC
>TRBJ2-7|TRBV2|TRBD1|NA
CASSGTGTGGEQYF
TGTGCCAGCAGTGGGACCGGGACAGGGGGCGAGCAGTACTTC
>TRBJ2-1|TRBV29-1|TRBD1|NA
CSVEDPLGQAYNEQFF
TGCAGCGTTGAAGATCCCTTGGGACAGGCCTACAATGAGCAGTTCTTC
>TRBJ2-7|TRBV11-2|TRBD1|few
CASSPGTGTYEQYF
TGTGCCAGCAGCCCTGGGACAGGGACCTACGAGCAGTACTTC
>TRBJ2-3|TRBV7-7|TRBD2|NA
CASSSAPGLAGTGGTDTQYF
TGTGCCAGCAGCTCCGCACCAGGACTAGCGGGGACAGGAGGCACAGATACGCAGTATTTT
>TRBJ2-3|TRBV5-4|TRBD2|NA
CASSLGGGGAYLADTQYF
TGTGCCAGCAGCTTGGGAGGCGGGGGGGCCTATTTGGCAGATACGCAGTATTTT
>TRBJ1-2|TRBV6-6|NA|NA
CASSQRAGRDYGYTF
TGTGCCAGCAGTCAACGGGCAGGGAGGGACTATGGCTACACCTTC
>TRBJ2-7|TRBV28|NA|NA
CASSLSEASSSYEQYF
TGTGCCAGCAGTTTATCAGAGGCCTCTAGCTCCTACGAGCAGTACTTC
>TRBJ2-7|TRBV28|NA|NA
CASSLRGSTSYEQYF
TGTGCCAGCAGCCTTAGAGGGAGCACTTCTTACGAGCAGTACTTC